These 14 T cell receptor beta chains were sequenced from one sample in a study of shared clonotypes between healthy human individuals. Sequencing used immunoSEQ multiplex PCR; TCRdb keeps in-frame clones, though not all of them. The table lists around 2,000,000 clones, less than 95% of them singletons. Only CD45RO-negative cells positively selected for CCR7 counted as naive CD8 cells, so terminally differentiated effector memory CD45RA+ cells were excluded. The specimen was naive CD8+ T cells sorted from blood. All receptors come from a man younger than 30 in good health.

The V and J genes are TRBV6-1 and TRBJ2-1, with 7 bases fitting TRBD1. V lost 8 bases to trimming and J lost 14 bases; unmatched junction nucleotides: 12. CDR1 and CDR2 (germline): MNHNS, SASEGT. The CDR3 length is 12 residues. The CDR3 region is CASGGQSVMEFF. In DNA, the CDR3 is TGTGCCAGCGGGGGACAGTCCGTCATGGAGTTCTTC.

The J gene is TRBJ2-7, the V gene TRBV18; tentative D call: TRBD1 (5 bases). The V gene lost 3 bases and the J gene lost 0 bases, with 9 bases spanning the gap. CDR3 size: 14 residues. Germline assignment: CDR1 KGHSH and CDR2 LQKENI. In DNA, the CDR3 is TGTGCCAGCTCACCGGACACAAGCTCCTACGAGCAGTACTTC. Translated, it gives CASSPDTSSYEQYF. The variable domain in full, completed from reference TRBV18 and TRBJ2-7, reads NAGVMQNPRHLVRRRGQEARLRCSPMKGHSHVYWYRQLPEEGLKFMVYLQKENIIDESGMPKERFSAEFPKEGPSILRIQQVVRGDSAAYFCASSPDTSSYEQYFGPGTRLTVT.

The V and J genes are TRBV6-5 and TRBJ2-2, with 7 bases matching TRBD2. CDR1 and CDR2 from the germline V gene are MNHEY and SVGAGI. The CDR3 covers 14 residues. With 3 bases clipped from V and 6 bases from J, the junction kept 4 bases outside the gene matches. The CDR3: CASSYRTRPGELFF. CDR3 coding DNA: TGTGCCAGCAGTTATAGGACTAGGCCCGGGGAGCTGTTTTTT.

This chain uses TRBV2 with TRBJ2-2; D unclear. CDR3 length: 11 amino acids. CDR1 is SNHLY and CDR2 is FYNNEI in the germline V gene. The V end lost 7 bases, the J end lost 3 bases, and 3 bases lay between the germline ends. DNA of the CDR3: TGTGCCAGCACCGACACCGGGGAGCTGTTTTTT. Amino acids: CASTDTGELFF.

The V call is TRBV30, the J call TRBJ2-7; 8 bases are shared with TRBD1. The V gene's germline CDR1 is GTSNPN and CDR2 SVGIG (reference sequence). J gave up 3 bases and V 5 bases, and 9 bases lay outside the gene matches. The CDR3 covers 14 residues. The CDR3 nucleotides are TGTGCCTGGGGATTCGAGGACAGGGTCTACGAGCAGTACTTC. Translation gives CAWGFEDRVYEQYF.

This sequence joins TRBV12-2 and TRBJ1-2; the table gives TRBD1 as D, unverified against the DNA. TRBV12-2 is noted as a pseudogene. This CDR3 spans 14 amino acids. As DNA, the CDR3 is TGTGCAAGTCGCTTAGCGCAACAGAGCTATGGCTACACCTTC. This codes for CASRLAQQSYGYTF.

The J gene is TRBJ2-1, the V gene TRBV28; tentative D call: TRBD2 (5 bases). The V end lost 2 bases, the J end lost 4 bases, and 18 bases lay between the germline ends. Germline CDR1 is MDHEN and CDR2 is SYDVKM. The CDR3 covers 17 residues. CDR3 sequence (DNA): TGTGCCAGCAGTTTAGCGGGTACTAATCCCGTTTACAATGAGCAGTTCTTC. This codes for CASSLAGTNPVYNEQFF.

The rearrangement links TRBV12-5 to TRBJ1-1; 9 bases agree with TRBD1. The CDR3 extends over 14 amino acids. In germline, CDR1 is LGHNT, CDR2 FRNRAP. V gave up 6 bases and J gave up 6 bases; unmatched junction bases: 8. For the CDR3, the DNA is TGTGCTAGTGGAGACGGGACAGGGTGGGCTGAAGCTTTCTTT. As protein: CASGDGTGWAEAFF.

This chain uses TRBV19 with TRBJ2-7; D perhaps matches TRBD2 (6 bases). V was shortened by 5 bases and J by 4 bases, with 18 bases between the two germline ends. The CDR3 is 15 residues long. Per the germline V gene, CDR1 is LNHDA and CDR2 is SQIVND (reference sequence). DNA of the CDR3: TGTGCCAGTAGTGCCCCGGGGGAAGGGCAGTACGAGCAGTACTTC. Its protein is CASSAPGEGQYEQYF.

V is TRBV5-5 and J is TRBJ2-5; 7 bases match TRBD1. V lost 2 bases and J lost 2; bases outside the gene matches: 9. Germline V CDR1 and CDR2: SGHKS, YYEKEE (reference sequence). This CDR3 spans 16 amino acids. DNA of the CDR3: TGTGCCAGCAGCTTTGGGGACAGAGGTGGGCAAGAGACCCAGTACTTC. It yields the protein CASSFGDRGGQETQYF.

This clone was detected once. This rearrangement joins TRBV28 to TRBJ2-7, with D possibly TRBD1 on 6 matching bases. Between the trimmed V and J ends, which lost 1 base and 2 bases, there was a span of 9 bases. Per the germline V gene, CDR1 is MDHEN and CDR2 is SYDVKM. The CDR3 spans 14 residues. The chain's CDR3 is CASSLSGEPYEQYF. The CDR3 bases are TGTGCCAGCAGTTTATCAGGGGAGCCCTACGAGCAGTACTTC.

As to this clone: Compared with germline, one end of the junction differs, possibly owing to a read error. The chain carries TRBV28 and TRBJ1-4, with D possibly matching TRBD1 (6 bases). The CDR3 contains 11 residues. CDR1 and CDR2 from the germline V gene are MDHEN and SYDVKM. CDR3 protein: CASSSGGRHTF. The DNA for the CDR3 is TGTGCCAGCTCTAGTGGGGGGCGGCACACTTTT.

V usage is TRBV19 and J usage is TRBJ1-1; unclear D gene. The CDR3 is 13 residues long. With 6 bases removed from V and 0 bases from J, the gap between germline ends came to 8 bases. CDR1 and CDR2 from the germline V gene are LNHDA and SQIVND (reference sequence). The CDR3 sequence is CASRNSMNTEAFF. CDR3 DNA: TGTGCCAGTAGGAACAGTATGAACACTGAAGCTTTCTTT.

This rearrangement joins TRBV13 to TRBJ2-7, with D unresolved. The V and J ends lost 5 bases and 4 bases respectively, with 12 bases between them. The CDR3 sequence is 13 residues long. Per the germline V gene, CDR1 is PRHDT and CDR2 is FYEKMQ (reference sequence). The CDR3 DNA sequence: TGTGCCAGCAGCCGTAGAGAAGGGTACGAGCAGTACTTC. Translating it yields CASSRREGYEQYF.